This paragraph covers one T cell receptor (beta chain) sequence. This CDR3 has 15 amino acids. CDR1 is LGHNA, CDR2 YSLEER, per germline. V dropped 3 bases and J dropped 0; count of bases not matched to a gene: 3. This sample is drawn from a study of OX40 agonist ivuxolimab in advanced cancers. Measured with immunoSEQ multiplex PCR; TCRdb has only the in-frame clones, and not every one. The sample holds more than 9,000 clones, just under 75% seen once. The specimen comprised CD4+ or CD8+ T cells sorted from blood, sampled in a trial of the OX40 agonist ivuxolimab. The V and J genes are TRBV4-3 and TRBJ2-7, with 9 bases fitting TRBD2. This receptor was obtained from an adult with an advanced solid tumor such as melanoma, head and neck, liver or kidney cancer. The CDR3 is CASSQSGGSSYEQYF. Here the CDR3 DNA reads TGCGCCAGCAGCCAGAGCGGGGGGAGCTCCTACGAGCAGTACTTC.